One TCR beta chain is described in this entry. Its target is unknown. The record originates from a study of human T cells and chemical hapten exposure. About the study: While the approximately 24-week study was under way, patients received diphenylcyclopropenone on the scalp every week. Whole-study results and caveats: Clustering by CDR3 similarity yielded significantly more large clusters from expanded TCRs than controls.

V was pared by 4 bases and J by 6 bases, with 13 bases between. This CDR3 is 14 amino acids long. Germline V lookup: CDR1 SGHAT, CDR2 FQNNGV. What the library attached to individual cDNA molecules were unique molecular identifiers. TCRdb reanalysed the RACE reads using MiXCR and keeps one entry per CDR3 protein. The sample lists some 71,000 distinct CDR3 sequences, around 10% occurring once. As to time point: patch test 3, about 24 weeks after DPC sensitization. Treatment: therapeutic diphenylcyclopropenone sensitization with weekly scalp DPC. The chain uses TRBV11-2 and TRBJ2-1; D possibly uses TRBD1 or TRBD2 (6 bases each). The specimen was whole blood, collected in connection with sensitization to the hapten diphenylcyclopropenone (DPC). This receptor was obtained from a woman between 45 and 65 years old with alopecia areata. Some clones in this sample may be carry-over from other donors' samples. DNA of the CDR3: TGTGCCAGCAGCTGGGGGCGGGACCCCAATGAGCAGTTCTTC. Protein sequence: CASSWGRDPNEQFF.